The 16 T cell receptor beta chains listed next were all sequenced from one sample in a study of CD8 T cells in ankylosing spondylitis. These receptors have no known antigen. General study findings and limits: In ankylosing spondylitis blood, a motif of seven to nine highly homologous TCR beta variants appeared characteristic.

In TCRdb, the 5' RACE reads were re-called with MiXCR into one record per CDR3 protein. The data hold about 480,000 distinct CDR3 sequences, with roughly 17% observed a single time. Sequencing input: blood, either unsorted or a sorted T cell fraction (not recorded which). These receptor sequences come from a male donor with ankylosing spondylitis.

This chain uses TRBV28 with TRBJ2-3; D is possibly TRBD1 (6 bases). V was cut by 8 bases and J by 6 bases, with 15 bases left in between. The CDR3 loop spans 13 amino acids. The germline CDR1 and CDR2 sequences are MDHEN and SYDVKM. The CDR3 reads CASLRGWSDTQYF. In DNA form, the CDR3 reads TGTGCCAGCCTCAGGGGCTGGAGCGATACGCAGTATTTT. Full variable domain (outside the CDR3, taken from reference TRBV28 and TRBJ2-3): DVKVTQSSRYLVKRTGEKVFLECVQDMDHENMFWYRQDPGLGLRLIYFSYDVKMKEKGDIPEGYSVSREKKERFSLILESASTNQTSMYLCASLRGWSDTQYFGPGTRLTVL.

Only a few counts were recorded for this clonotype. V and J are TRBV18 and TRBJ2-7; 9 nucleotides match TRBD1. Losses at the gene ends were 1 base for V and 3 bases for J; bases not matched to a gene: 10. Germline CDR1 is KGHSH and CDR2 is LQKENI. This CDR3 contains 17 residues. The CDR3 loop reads CASSPQGLGQGNYEQYF. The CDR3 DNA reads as TGTGCCAGCTCACCACAAGGTCTGGGACAGGGAAACTACGAGCAGTACTTC.

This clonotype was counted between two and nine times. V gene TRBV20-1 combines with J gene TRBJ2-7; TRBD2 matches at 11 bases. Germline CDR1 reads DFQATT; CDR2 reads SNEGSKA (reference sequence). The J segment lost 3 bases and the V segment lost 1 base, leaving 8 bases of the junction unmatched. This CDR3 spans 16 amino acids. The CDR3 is CSARAILAGDNYEQYF. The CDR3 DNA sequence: TGCAGTGCTAGAGCGATACTAGCGGGAGACAACTACGAGCAGTACTTC.

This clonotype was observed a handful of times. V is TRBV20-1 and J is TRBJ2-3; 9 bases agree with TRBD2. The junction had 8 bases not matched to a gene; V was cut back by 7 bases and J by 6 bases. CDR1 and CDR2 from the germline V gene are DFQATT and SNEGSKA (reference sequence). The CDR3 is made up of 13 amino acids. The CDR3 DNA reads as TGCAGTGGGTCACTAGCGGGCCCGGATACGCAGTATTTT. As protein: CSGSLAGPDTQYF.

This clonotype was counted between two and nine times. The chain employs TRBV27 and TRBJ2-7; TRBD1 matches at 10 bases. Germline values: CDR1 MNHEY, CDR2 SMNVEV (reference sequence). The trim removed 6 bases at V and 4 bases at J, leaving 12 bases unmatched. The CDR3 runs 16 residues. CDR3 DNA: TGTGCCAGCAGCCGAACTCCGGGACAGGGGTCGTACGAGCAGTACTTC. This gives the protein CASSRTPGQGSYEQYF.

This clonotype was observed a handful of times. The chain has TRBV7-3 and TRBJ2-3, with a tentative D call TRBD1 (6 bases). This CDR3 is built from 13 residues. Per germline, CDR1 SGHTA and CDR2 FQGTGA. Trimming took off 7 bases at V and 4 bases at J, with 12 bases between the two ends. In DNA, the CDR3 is TGTGCCAGCACCTCAACAGGGTCAGATACGCAGTATTTT. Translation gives CASTSTGSDTQYF.

As DNA, the CDR3 is TGTGCCAGCAGTAGCCTAATCGGCTCCTCCTACAATGAGCAGTTCTTC. Translated: CASSSLIGSSYNEQFF. The chain combines TRBV12-3 or TRBV12-4 with TRBJ2-1; D is ambiguous. This CDR3 has 16 residues. Trimming cost V 5 bases and J 0 bases, with 14 bases left between them.

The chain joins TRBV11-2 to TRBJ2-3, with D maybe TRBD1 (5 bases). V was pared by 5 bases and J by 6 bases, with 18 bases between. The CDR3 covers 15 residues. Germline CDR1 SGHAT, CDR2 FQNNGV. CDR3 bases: TGTGCCAGCAGCACCCCGGGTCAGGGAACGGATACGCAGTATTTT. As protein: CASSTPGQGTDTQYF.

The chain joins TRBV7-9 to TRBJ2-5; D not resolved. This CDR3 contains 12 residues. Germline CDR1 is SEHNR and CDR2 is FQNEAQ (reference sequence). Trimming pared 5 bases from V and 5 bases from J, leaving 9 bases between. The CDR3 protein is CASSPEPETQYF. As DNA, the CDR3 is TGTGCCAGCAGCCCGGAGCCGGAGACCCAGTACTTC. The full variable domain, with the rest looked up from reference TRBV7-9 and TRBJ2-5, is DTGVSQNPRHKITKRGQNVTFRCDPISEHNRLYWYRQTLGQGPEFLTYFQNEAQLEKSRLLSDRFSAERPKGSFSTLEIQRTEQGDSAMYLCASSPEPETQYFGPGTRLLVL.

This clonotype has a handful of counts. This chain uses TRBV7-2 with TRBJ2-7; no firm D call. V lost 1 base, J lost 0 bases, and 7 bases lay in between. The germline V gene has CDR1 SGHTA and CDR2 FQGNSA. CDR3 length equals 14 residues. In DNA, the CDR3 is TGTGCCAGCAGCTTAGGGTCAGTCTCCTACGAGCAGTACTTC. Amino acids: CASSLGSVSYEQYF.

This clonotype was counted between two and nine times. CDR3 in amino acids: CASNPQGSGTGELFF. The CDR3 coding sequence is TGCGCCAGCAACCCACAGGGGTCGGGCACCGGGGAGCTGTTTTTT. The gene calls are TRBV4-3 and TRBJ2-2; 7 bases agree with TRBD1. The CDR3 is made up of 15 amino acids. The J segment lost 4 bases and the V segment lost 7 bases, leaving 9 bases of the junction unmatched. Germline CDR1 LGHNA, CDR2 YSLEER.

The CDR3 DNA sequence: TGCGCCAGCAGCCAACTCGACAGGCCCCACGAGCAGTACTTC. Its translation: CASSQLDRPHEQYF. This sequence joins TRBV4-1 and TRBJ2-7, with TRBD1 as a possible D gene (6 bases). Trimming took 2 bases from V and 5 from J, leaving 13 bases between them. This CDR3 has 14 amino acids. The germline V gene encodes CDR1 MGHRA and CDR2 YSYEKL.

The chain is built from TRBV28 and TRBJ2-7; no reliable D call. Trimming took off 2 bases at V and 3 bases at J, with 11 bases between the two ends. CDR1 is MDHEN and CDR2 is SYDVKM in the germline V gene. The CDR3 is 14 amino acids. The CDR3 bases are TGTGCCAGCAGTTTAGCTCAGCCCGGCTACGAGCAGTACTTC. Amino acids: CASSLAQPGYEQYF.

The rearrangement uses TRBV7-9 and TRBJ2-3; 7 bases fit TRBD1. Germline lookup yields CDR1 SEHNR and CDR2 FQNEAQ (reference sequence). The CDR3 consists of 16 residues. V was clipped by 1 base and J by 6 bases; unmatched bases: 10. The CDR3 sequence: CASSLGRTGQGDTQYF. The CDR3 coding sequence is TGTGCCAGCAGCTTAGGGCGGACAGGTCAAGGGGATACGCAGTATTTT.

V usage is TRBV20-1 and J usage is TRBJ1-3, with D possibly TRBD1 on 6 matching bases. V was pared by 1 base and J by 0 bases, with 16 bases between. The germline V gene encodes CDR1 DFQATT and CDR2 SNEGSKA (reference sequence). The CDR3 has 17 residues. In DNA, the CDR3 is TGCAGTGCTAGAGGGGGGGCAGGAAAGCCCTCTGGAAACACCATATATTTT. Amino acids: CSARGGAGKPSGNTIYF.

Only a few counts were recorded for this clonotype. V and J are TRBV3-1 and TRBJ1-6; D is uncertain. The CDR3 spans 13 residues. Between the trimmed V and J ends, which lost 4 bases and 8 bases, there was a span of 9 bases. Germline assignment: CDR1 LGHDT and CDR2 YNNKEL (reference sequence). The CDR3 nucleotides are TGTGCCAGCAGCCCGACAAGTGATTCACCCCTCCACTTT. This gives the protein CASSPTSDSPLHF. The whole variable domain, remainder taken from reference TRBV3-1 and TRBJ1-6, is DTAVSQTPKYLVTQMGNDKSIKCEQNLGHDTMYWYKQDSKKFLKIMFSYNNKELIINETVPNRFSPKSPDKAHLNLHINSLELGDSAVYFCASSPTSDSPLHFGNGTRLTVT.